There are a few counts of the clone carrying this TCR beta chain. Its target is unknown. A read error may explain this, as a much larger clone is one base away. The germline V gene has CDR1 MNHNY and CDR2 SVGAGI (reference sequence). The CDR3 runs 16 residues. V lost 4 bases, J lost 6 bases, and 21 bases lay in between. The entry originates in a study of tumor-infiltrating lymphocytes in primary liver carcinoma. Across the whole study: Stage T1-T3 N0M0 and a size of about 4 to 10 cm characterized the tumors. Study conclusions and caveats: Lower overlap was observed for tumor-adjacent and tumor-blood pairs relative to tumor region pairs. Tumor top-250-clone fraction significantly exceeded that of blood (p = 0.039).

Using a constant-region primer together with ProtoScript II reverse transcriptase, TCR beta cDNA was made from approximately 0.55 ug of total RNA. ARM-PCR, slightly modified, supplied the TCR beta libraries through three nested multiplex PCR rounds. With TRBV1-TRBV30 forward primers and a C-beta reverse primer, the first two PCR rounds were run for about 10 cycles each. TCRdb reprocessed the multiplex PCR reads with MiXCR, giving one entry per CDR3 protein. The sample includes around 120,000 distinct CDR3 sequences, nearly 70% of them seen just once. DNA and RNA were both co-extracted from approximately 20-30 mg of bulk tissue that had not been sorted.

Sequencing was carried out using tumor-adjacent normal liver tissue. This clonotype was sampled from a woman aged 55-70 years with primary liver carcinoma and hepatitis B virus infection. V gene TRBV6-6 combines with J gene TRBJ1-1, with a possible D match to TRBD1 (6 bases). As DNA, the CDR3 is TGTGCCAGCAGTTCTTTCGGTACAAGGGGGGGACCTGAAGCTTTCTTT. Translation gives CASSSFGTRGGPEAFF.